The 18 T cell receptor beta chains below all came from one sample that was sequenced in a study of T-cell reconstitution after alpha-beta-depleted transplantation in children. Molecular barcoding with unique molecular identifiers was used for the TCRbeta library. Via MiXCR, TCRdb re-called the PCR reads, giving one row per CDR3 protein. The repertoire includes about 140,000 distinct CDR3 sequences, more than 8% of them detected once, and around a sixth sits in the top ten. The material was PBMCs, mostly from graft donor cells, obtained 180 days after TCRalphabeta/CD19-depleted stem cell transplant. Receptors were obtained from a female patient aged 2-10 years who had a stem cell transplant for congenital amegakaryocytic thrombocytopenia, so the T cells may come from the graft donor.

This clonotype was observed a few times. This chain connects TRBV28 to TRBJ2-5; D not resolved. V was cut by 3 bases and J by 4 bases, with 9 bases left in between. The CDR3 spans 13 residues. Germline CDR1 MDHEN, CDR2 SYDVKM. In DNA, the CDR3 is TGTGCCAGCAGTTTTTTGGGGTCAGAGACCCAGTACTTC. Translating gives CASSFLGSETQYF.

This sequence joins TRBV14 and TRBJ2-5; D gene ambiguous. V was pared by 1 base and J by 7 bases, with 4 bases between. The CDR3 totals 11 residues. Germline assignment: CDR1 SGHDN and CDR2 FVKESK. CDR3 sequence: CASSQAGTQYF. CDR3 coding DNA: TGTGCCAGCAGCCAAGCCGGGACCCAGTACTTC.

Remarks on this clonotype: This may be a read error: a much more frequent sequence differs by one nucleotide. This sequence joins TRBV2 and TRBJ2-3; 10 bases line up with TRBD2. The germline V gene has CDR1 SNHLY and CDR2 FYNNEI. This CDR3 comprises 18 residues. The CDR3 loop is CAISHDRLSGGMGDTQYF. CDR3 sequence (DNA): TGTGCCATCAGTCACGACCGGCTTAGCGGGGGGATGGGAGATACGCAGTATTTT.

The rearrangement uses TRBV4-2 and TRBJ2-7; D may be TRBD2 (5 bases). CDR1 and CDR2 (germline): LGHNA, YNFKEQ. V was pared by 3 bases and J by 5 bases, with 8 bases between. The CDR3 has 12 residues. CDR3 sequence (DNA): TGTGCCAGCAGCCATCCCGGGAACGAGCAGTACTTC. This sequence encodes CASSHPGNEQYF.

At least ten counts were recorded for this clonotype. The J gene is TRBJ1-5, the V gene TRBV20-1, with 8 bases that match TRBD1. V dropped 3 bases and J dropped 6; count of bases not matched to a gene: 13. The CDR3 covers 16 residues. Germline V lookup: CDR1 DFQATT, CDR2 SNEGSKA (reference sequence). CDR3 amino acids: CSASGSGGAAGQPQHF. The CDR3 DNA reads TGCAGTGCTAGTGGTTCAGGGGGCGCCGCTGGTCAGCCCCAGCATTTT.

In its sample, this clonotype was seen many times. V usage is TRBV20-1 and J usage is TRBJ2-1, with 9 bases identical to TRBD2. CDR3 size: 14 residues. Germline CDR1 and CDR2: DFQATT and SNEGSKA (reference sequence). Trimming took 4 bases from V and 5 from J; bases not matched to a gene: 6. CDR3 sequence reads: CSAILAGRHNEQFF. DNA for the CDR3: TGCAGTGCTATCCTAGCGGGACGGCACAATGAGCAGTTCTTC.

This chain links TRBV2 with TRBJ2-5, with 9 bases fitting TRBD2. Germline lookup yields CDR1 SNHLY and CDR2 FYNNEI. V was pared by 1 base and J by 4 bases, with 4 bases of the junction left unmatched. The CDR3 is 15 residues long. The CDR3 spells CASSEVAGEVETQYF. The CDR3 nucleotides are TGTGCCAGCAGTGAAGTAGCGGGAGAAGTAGAGACCCAGTACTTC.

CDR3 nucleotide sequence: TGCGCCAGCAGCGACAGGGGGCGGGACACTGAAGCTTTCTTT. This gives the protein CASSDRGRDTEAFF. The chain employs TRBV5-1 and TRBJ1-1, with 10 bases matching TRBD1. The CDR3 totals 14 residues. The germline gives CDR1 SGHRS, CDR2 YFSETQ. The V segment lost 4 bases and the J segment 3 bases; nucleotides outside the gene matches: 3.

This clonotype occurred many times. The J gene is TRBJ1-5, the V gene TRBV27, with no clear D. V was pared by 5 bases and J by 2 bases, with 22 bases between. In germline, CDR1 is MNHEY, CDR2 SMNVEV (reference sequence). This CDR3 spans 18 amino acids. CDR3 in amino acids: CASSTYRGSGMGNQPQHF. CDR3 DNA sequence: TGTGCCAGCAGTACATACCGAGGGTCCGGGATGGGCAATCAGCCCCAGCATTTT.

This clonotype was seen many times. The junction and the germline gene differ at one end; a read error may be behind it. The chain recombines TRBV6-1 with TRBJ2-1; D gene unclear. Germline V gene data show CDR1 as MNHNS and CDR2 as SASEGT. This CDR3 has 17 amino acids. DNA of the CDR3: TGTGCCAGCAGCGAAGAACACCTTCTATGGCTTTACAATGAGCAGTTCTTC. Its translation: CASSEEHLLWLYNEQFF.

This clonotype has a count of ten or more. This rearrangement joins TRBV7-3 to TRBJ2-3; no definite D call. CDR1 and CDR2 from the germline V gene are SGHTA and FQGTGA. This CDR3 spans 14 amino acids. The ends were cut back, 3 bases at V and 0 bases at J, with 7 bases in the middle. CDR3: CASSFLLSTDTQYF. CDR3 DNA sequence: TGTGCCAGCAGCTTTCTCCTTAGCACAGATACGCAGTATTTT.

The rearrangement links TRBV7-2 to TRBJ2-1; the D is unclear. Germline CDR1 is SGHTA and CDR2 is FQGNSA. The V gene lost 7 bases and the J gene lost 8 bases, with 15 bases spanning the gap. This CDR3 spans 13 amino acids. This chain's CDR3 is CASILGMGDEQFF. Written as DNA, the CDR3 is TGTGCCAGCATCTTGGGTATGGGTGATGAGCAGTTCTTC.

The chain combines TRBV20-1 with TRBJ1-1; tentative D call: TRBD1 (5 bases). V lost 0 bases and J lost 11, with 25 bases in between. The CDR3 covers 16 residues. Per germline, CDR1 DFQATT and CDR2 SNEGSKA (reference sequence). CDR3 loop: CSAREGRGLLRGDAFF. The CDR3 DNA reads TGCAGTGCTAGAGAGGGTAGGGGACTCCTGCGGGGTGACGCTTTCTTT.

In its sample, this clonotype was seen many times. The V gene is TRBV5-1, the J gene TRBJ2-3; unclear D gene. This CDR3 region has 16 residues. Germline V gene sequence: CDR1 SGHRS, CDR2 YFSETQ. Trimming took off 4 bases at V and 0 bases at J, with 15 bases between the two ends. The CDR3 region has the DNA TGCGCCAGCAGCATTTCGCCTAGAACTAGCACAGATACGCAGTATTTT. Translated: CASSISPRTSTDTQYF.

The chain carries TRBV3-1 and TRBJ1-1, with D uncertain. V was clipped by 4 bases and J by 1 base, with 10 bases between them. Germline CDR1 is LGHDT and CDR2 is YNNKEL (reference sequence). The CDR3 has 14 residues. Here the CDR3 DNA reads TGTGCCAGCAGCCGAGCCGGGAGGAACACTGAAGCTTTCTTT. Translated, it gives CASSRAGRNTEAFF.

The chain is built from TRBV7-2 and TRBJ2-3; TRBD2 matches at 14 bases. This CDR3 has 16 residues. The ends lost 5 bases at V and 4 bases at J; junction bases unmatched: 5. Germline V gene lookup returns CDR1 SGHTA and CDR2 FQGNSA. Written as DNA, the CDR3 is TGTGCCAGCAGCATGACTAGCGGGAGGGGGGCAGATACGCAGTATTTT. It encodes CASSMTSGRGADTQYF.

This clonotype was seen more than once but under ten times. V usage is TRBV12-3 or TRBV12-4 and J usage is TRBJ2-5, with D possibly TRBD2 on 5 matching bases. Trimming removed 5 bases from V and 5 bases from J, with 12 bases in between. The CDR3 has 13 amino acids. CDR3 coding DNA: TGTGCCAGCAGTCAGGTGTCGGGGGAGACCCAGTACTTC. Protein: CASSQVSGETQYF.

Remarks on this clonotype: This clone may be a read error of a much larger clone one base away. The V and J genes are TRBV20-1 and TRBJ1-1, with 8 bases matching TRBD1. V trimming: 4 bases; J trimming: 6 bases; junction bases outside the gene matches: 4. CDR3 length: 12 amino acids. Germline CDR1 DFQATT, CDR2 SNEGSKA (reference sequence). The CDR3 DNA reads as TGCAGTGCTATAACACAGGGGGCTGAAGCTTTCTTT. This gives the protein CSAITQGAEAFF.